This is a list of T cell receptor beta chains from one sample in a study of shared T cell receptors in the human thymus. The method was immunoSEQ multiplex PCR; TCRdb's version includes in-frame clones alone and lacks a portion of them. The sample consists of about 380,000 clones, roughly 94% of them appearing once. The source material was thymocytes. These receptors were collected from a human donor. Both conserved end residues are part of each CDR3. A D gene is named only where the DNA matches it firmly. Clone size is shown for a subset of rows, as once, few, many or a class of expanded clone.

>TRBV27|TRBJ2-7|.|11|.
CATTAVDEQYF
TGTGCCACCACTGCAGTGGACGAGCAGTACTTC
>TRBV27|TRBJ1-5|.|13|.
CASMGDRNQPQHF
TGTGCCAGCATGGGTGACAGGAATCAGCCCCAGCATTTT
>TRBV7-2|TRBJ2-5|few|15|TRBD2
CASSYEGRARETQYF
TGTGCCAGCAGCTATGAGGGGAGGGCCAGGGAGACCCAGTACTTC
>TRBV7-9|TRBJ2-3|.|18|.
CASSLGSGTSNPTDTQYF
TGTGCCAGCAGCTTAGGTTCGGGGACTTCTAACCCCACAGATACGCAGTATTTT
>TRBV10-3|TRBJ2-4|.|17|TRBD2
CAISETSGRAQGNIQYF
TGTGCCATCAGTGAGACTAGCGGGAGGGCTCAAGGGAACATTCAGTACTTC
>TRBV11-3|TRBJ2-1|.|18|TRBD2
CASSLAPTSGPSYNEQFF
TGTGCCAGCAGCTTGGCCCCCACTAGCGGGCCTTCCTACAATGAGCAGTTCTTC
>TRBV28|TRBJ1-1|.|13|TRBD1
CASSRQGSTEAFF
TGTGCCAGCAGTCGACAGGGGTCCACTGAAGCTTTCTTT
>TRBV15|TRBJ2-5|once|15|TRBD1
CATSRDRGLPSAQYF
TGTGCCACCAGCAGGGACAGGGGGCTCCCCTCGGCCCAGTACTTC
>TRBV7-6|TRBJ1-6|.|15|.
CASSHRAVGNSPLHF
TGTGCCAGCAGCCACAGGGCCGTGGGAAATTCACCCCTCCACTTT
>TRBV9|TRBJ2-1|.|15|TRBD1
CASSVGTGGYNEQFF
TGTGCCAGCAGCGTAGGGACAGGGGGCTACAATGAGCAGTTCTTC
>TRBV10-3|TRBJ1-3|.|16|.
CASQRLLGHSGNTIYF
TGTGCCTCCCAGCGGCTCCTAGGACACTCTGGAAACACCATATATTTT
>TRBV28|TRBJ1-5|.|17|TRBD1
CASSSAPSQGVGQPQHF
TGTGCCAGCAGCTCAGCTCCATCACAGGGGGTGGGTCAGCCCCAGCATTTT
>TRBV6-5|TRBJ1-2|.|16|.
CASSSTRTGPVYGYTF
TGTGCCAGCAGTTCGACCCGGACGGGACCGGTCTATGGCTACACCTTC
>TRBV10-3|TRBJ2-2|.|13|TRBD1
CATLQGDTGELFF
TGTGCCACCCTACAGGGGGACACCGGGGAGCTGTTTTTT
>TRBV9|TRBJ2-1|.|14|.
CASSARGGASEQFF
TGTGCCAGCAGCGCCCGTGGAGGGGCTAGTGAGCAGTTCTTC
>TRBV7-2|TRBJ1-1|.|15|.
CASSSYSRGNTEAFF
TGTGCCAGCAGCTCCTACTCGCGTGGGAACACTGAAGCTTTCTTT
>TRBV2|TRBJ1-2|few|14|.
CASSEFGQNYGYTF
TGTGCCAGCAGTGAGTTTGGACAGAACTATGGCTACACCTTC
>TRBV15|TRBJ2-5|.|16|.
CATSSTQGGLGETQYF
TGTGCCACCAGCAGTACGCAGGGGGGGCTCGGAGAGACCCAGTACTTC
>TRBV15|TRBJ1-4|.|15|.
CATSSAGGAEEKLFF
TGTGCCACCAGCAGTGCTGGAGGGGCTGAGGAAAAACTGTTTTTT
>TRBV7-6|TRBJ1-1|.|22|.
CASSWIEPGHLPQGVSNTEAFF
TGTGCCAGCAGCTGGATCGAGCCGGGACACCTCCCCCAAGGGGTGTCGAACACTGAAGCTTTCTTT
>TRBV21-1|TRBJ2-7|.|14|.
CAKTWGDRAYEQYF
TGTGCCAAGACGTGGGGGGATCGGGCCTACGAGCAGTACTTC
>TRBV28|TRBJ1-1|.|14|.
CASSPAWMLTEAFF
TGTGCCAGCAGTCCCGCTTGGATGTTAACTGAAGCTTTCTTT
>TRBV27|TRBJ2-7|.|15|.
CASSPARGATYEQYF
TGTGCCAGCAGTCCCGCCAGGGGGGCCACCTACGAGCAGTACTTC
>TRBV6-5|TRBJ1-5|.|13|.
CASSYGGSQPQHF
TGTGCCAGCAGTTACGGGGGAAGTCAGCCCCAGCATTTT
>TRBV2|TRBJ2-5|.|14|.
CAGTPRQGGETQYF
TGTGCCGGAACCCCGAGACAGGGAGGAGAGACCCAGTACTTC
>TRBV5-6|TRBJ1-2|.|15|TRBD1
CASSLEAGGQRGYTF
TGTGCCAGCAGCCTTGAGGCAGGGGGCCAACGTGGCTACACCTTC
>TRBV18|TRBJ2-1|.|21|.
CASSLSGFTRRRRFCYNEQFF
TGTGCCAGCTCGCTAAGTGGATTCACTAGGCGGAGGAGGTTTTGTTACAATGAGCAGTTCTTC
>TRBV19|TRBJ1-1|.|13|.
CASSTGRNTEAFF
TGTGCCAGTAGTACAGGACGGAACACTGAAGCTTTCTTT
>TRBV18|TRBJ2-4|once|17|.
CASSPAVGIPSKNIQYF
TGTGCCAGCTCACCTGCGGTCGGGATCCCCTCCAAAAACATTCAGTACTTC
>TRBV4-2|TRBJ2-5|.|15|.
CASSQGTPTGETQYF
TGTGCCAGCAGCCAAGGAACTCCAACGGGTGAGACCCAGTACTTC
>TRBV18|TRBJ2-3|.|19|TRBD1
CASSLTRDRGLRGTDTQYF
TGTGCCAGCTCACTTACCCGGGACAGGGGGCTTAGGGGCACAGATACGCAGTATTTT
>TRBV4-1|TRBJ2-2|.|16|TRBD1
CASSQDMAGGTGELFF
TGCGCCAGCAGCCAAGATATGGCAGGGGGCACCGGGGAGCTGTTTTTT
>TRBV11-1|TRBJ2-4|once|15|.
CASSTLPGGKNIQYF
TGTGCCAGCAGCACCCTACCCGGAGGGAAGAACATTCAGTACTTC
>TRBV2|TRBJ1-4|.|16|.
CASSDRVAATNEKLFF
TGTGCCAGCAGTGACCGTGTTGCTGCAACTAATGAAAAACTGTTTTTT
>TRBV28|TRBJ1-1|.|16|TRBD1
CASSLYPANNTGGAFF
TGTGCCAGCAGTTTATACCCCGCGAACAATACAGGGGGAGCTTTCTTT
>TRBV10-1|TRBJ2-3|.|15|.
CASRTRGPRTDTQYF
TGCGCCAGCAGAACCAGGGGTCCGCGAACAGATACGCAGTATTTT
>TRBV10-3|TRBJ2-7|.|18|TRBD2
CAISESISGRAASYEQYF
TGTGCCATCAGTGAGTCGATCAGCGGGAGGGCCGCTTCCTACGAGCAGTACTTC
>TRBV28|TRBJ1-1|.|10|.
CASRDRKAFF
TGTGCCAGCCGGGACCGGAAAGCTTTCTTT
>TRBV7-7|TRBJ1-1|.|16|.
CASSPISVGSNTEAFF
TGTGCTAGCAGCCCAATTAGTGTAGGGAGCAACACTGAAGCTTTCTTT
>TRBV18|TRBJ2-1|.|15|TRBD2
CASSTSGSSYNEQFF
TGTGCCAGCTCAACTAGCGGGAGCTCCTACAATGAGCAGTTCTTC
>TRBV28|TRBJ1-5|once|15|TRBD1
CASSSRGRGNQPQHF
TGTGCCAGCAGTTCCAGGGGCAGGGGGAATCAGCCCCAGCATTTT
>TRBV27|TRBJ2-2|.|17|TRBD2
CASSAPGTSGNTGELFF
TGTGCCAGCAGTGCCCCGGGGACTAGCGGTAACACCGGGGAGCTGTTTTTT
>TRBV10-3|TRBJ2-3|.|14|.
CAISTGRRTDTQYF
TGTGCCATCAGTACCGGACGTAGAACAGATACGCAGTATTTT
>TRBV28|TRBJ1-4|.|14|.
CASSCARSNEKLFF
TGTGCCAGCAGTTGCGCCAGGTCTAATGAAAAACTGTTTTTT
>TRBV11-2|TRBJ1-1|once|11|.
CASRWGTEAFF
TGTGCCAGCAGGTGGGGGACTGAAGCTTTCTTT
>TRBV7-8|TRBJ1-1|.|14|.
CASSWGRANTEAFF
TGTGCCAGCAGCTGGGGCAGGGCGAACACTGAAGCTTTCTTT
>TRBV7-9|TRBJ1-1|.|19|.
CASSSIEGGTPVFVPEAFF
TGTGCCAGCAGCTCCATAGAGGGCGGGACACCTGTCTTCGTCCCTGAAGCTTTCTTT
>TRBV7-2|TRBJ1-1|.|15|.
CASSFRERGDTEAFF
TGTGCCAGCAGCTTTCGGGAGCGGGGGGACACTGAAGCTTTCTTT
>TRBV7-3|TRBJ1-1|once|13|.
CASSPPGDTEAFF
TGTGCCAGCAGCCCCCCGGGGGACACTGAAGCTTTCTTT
>TRBV5-6|TRBJ1-1|.|12|.
CASSAKNTEAFF
TGTGCCAGCAGCGCGAAGAACACTGAAGCTTTCTTT
>TRBV11-2|TRBJ2-1|.|15|TRBD2
CASSFTGLVFNEQFF
TGTGCCAGCAGTTTCACGGGACTAGTCTTTAATGAGCAGTTCTTC
>TRBV25-1|TRBJ2-7|once|15|.
CASSDSGSGVYEQYF
TGTGCCAGCAGTGATTCGGGTAGCGGAGTCTACGAGCAGTACTTC
>TRBV10-3|TRBJ2-7|.|14|.
CAIMRGDGNYEQYF
TGTGCCATCATGAGGGGGGACGGCAACTACGAGCAGTACTTC